This T cell receptor beta chain was profiled in a study of shared clonotypes between healthy human individuals. Points from the study as a whole: Exclusively blood specimens were collected; tissue repertoires likely differ.

This clone was recorded once. No antigen is known for it. Profiled with immunoSEQ multiplex PCR; TCRdb holds only in-frame clones, not every one. Here the sample spans about 530,000 clones, 60% to 80% being singletons. This sequence originates from a woman aged 40 to 55 in good health. Some clones in this sample may be carry-over from other donors' samples. The sample was PBMCs.

The CDR3 region has the DNA TGTGCCAGCGGGCGGGTAGCGGGGGCTCTAGCCAAAAACATTCAGTACTTC. Amino acids: CASGRVAGALAKNIQYF. V gene TRBV13 combines with J gene TRBJ2-4; 9 positions match TRBD2. The CDR3 has 17 amino acids. Germline V gene lookup returns CDR1 PRHDT and CDR2 FYEKMQ (reference sequence). V shed 8 bases and J 0 bases; nucleotides not matched to a gene: 11.